The 21 T cell receptor beta chains below all came from one sample that was sequenced in a study of blood T cell repertoires in COVID-19. Some clones are missing from TCRdb's copy, which holds only in-frame ones; the method was immunoSEQ multiplex PCR. The table shows 150,000 or so clones, with roughly 80% occurring only once. The sample comprised PBMCs or T cells enriched from blood (not recorded which). The receptors stem from a woman aged 40 to 50 with acute COVID-19.

The V gene is TRBV11-1, the J gene TRBJ1-4; 8 bases are shared with TRBD1. After removal of 4 bases from V and 7 bases from J, the junction contained 8 bases not matched to a gene. CDR3 size: 15 residues. Germline V gives CDR1 SGHAT, CDR2 FQDESV (reference sequence). The CDR3 bases are TGTGCCAGCAGCTATACCGGGACAGGTCGTGAAAAACTGTTTTTT. Its protein product is CASSYTGTGREKLFF.

The chain combines TRBV7-9 with TRBJ1-2; weak D call: TRBD1 (5 bases). V lost 1 base, J lost 8 bases, and 14 bases lay in between. The CDR3 spans 14 residues. The germline CDR1 and CDR2 sequences are SEHNR and FQNEAQ (reference sequence). This CDR3 is CASSLEAGSKGYTF. CDR3 in DNA: TGTGCCAGCAGCTTAGAGGCAGGGTCGAAAGGCTACACCTTC.

This chain joins TRBV2 and TRBJ2-5; D perhaps matches TRBD2 (5 bases). The CDR3 consists of 12 residues. Germline V gene lookup returns CDR1 SNHLY and CDR2 FYNNEI. Between the trimmed V and J ends, which lost 8 bases and 2 bases, there was a span of 9 bases. In nucleotides, the CDR3 is TGTGCCAGCGACGCGGGTCAAGAGACCCAGTACTTC. It is translated as CASDAGQETQYF.

This clone occurred a few times. The V gene is TRBV6-1, the J gene TRBJ2-7; D remains unclear. CDR3 length equals 15 residues. Germline V gene lookup returns CDR1 MNHNS and CDR2 SASEGT. The ends were cut back, 2 bases at V and 0 bases at J, with 11 bases in the middle. The CDR3 spells CASSEQDTSSYEQYF. CDR3 coding DNA: TGTGCCAGCAGTGAACAGGATACTTCCTCCTACGAGCAGTACTTC.

This chain uses TRBV7-9 with TRBJ2-1; TRBD2 aligns across 9 bases. The CDR3 covers 16 residues. CDR1 is SEHNR and CDR2 is FQNEAQ in the germline V gene (reference sequence). Unmatched junction bases numbered 6, after V lost 2 bases and J lost 4 bases. In nucleotides, the CDR3 is TGTGCCAGCAGCTTAACAAGGACTAGCGATTACAATGAGCAGTTCTTC. Its protein product is CASSLTRTSDYNEQFF.

The gene calls are TRBV19 and TRBJ2-1, with 13 bases fitting TRBD2. Per the germline V gene, CDR1 is LNHDA and CDR2 is SQIVND (reference sequence). The CDR3 has 16 residues. Trimming removed 5 bases from V and 3 bases from J; junction bases left unmatched: 4. The CDR3 loop is CASSLGLAGLYNEQFF. DNA of the CDR3: TGTGCCAGTAGTCTGGGACTAGCGGGACTCTACAATGAGCAGTTCTTC. Full variable domain (rest looked up from reference TRBV19 and TRBJ2-1): DGGITQSPKYLFRKEGQNVTLSCEQNLNHDAMYWYRQDPGQGLRLIYYSQIVNDFQKGDIAEGYSVSREKKESFPLTVTSAQKNPTAFYLCASSLGLAGLYNEQFFGPGTRLTVL.

The V call is TRBV7-2, the J call TRBJ1-1; TRBD1 is a possible D gene (6 bases). CDR1 is SGHTA, CDR2 FQGNSA, per germline. CDR3 length: 16 amino acids. V shed 5 bases and J shed 0 bases, with 16 bases lying between them. The CDR3 is CASSLPGGSLNTEAFF. The CDR3 region has the DNA TGTGCCAGCAGCCTACCTGGGGGCAGTTTGAACACTGAAGCTTTCTTT.

The DNA for the CDR3 is TGTGCCAGCAGCGTAGTCGGGAGCTCGGATCGGGAGCAGTTCTTC. Protein: CASSVVGSSDREQFF. The chain carries TRBV9 and TRBJ2-1; a possible D gene is TRBD2 (6 bases). V was pared by 0 bases and J by 10 bases, with 17 bases between. The V gene's germline CDR1 is SGDLS and CDR2 YYNGEE. The CDR3 is made up of 15 amino acids.

This clone was seen many times. Germline and junction disagree at one end, which may indicate a read error. The rearrangement joins TRBV24-1 to TRBJ2-1, with 7 bases fitting TRBD2. The CDR3 runs to 15 residues. The V gene's germline CDR1 is KGHDR and CDR2 SFDVKD. The CDR3 protein is CATSEAGEAYNEQFF. CDR3 nucleotides: TGTGCCACTAGTGAGGCGGGAGAAGCCTACAATGAGCAGTTCTTC.

Only one count was recorded for this clone. The chain links TRBV5-1 to TRBJ2-5; tentative D call: TRBD1 (6 bases). CDR1 SGHRS and CDR2 YFSETQ come from the germline V gene. The CDR3 loop spans 15 amino acids. V was cut by 3 bases and J by 1 base, with 13 bases left in between. The CDR3: CASSSGETFQETQYF. The CDR3 coding sequence is TGCGCCAGCAGCTCAGGGGAGACGTTCCAAGAGACCCAGTACTTC.

The chain couples TRBV10-3 to TRBJ1-2; D not resolved. Germline CDR1 reads ENHRY; CDR2 reads SYGVKD. The CDR3 consists of 13 residues. V was pared by 3 bases and J by 9 bases, with 14 bases between. CDR3 protein: CAISEPNRVSYTF. The CDR3 DNA follows: TGTGCCATCAGTGAACCCAATCGAGTGAGCTACACCTTC.

This clone was picked up many times. V usage is TRBV9 and J usage is TRBJ2-3, with no clear D. Deletions cut 0 bases from V and 3 bases from J, with 11 bases between. The CDR3 is 15 residues long. Germline V CDR1 and CDR2: SGDLS, YYNGEE. The DNA of the CDR3 is TGTGCCAGCAGCGTAGTAACCGGTGGTACAGATACGCAGTATTTT. The encoded protein is CASSVVTGGTDTQYF.

As regards this clone: This sample also contains other DNA sequences that code for the same CDR3. The chain recombines TRBV5-1 with TRBJ2-1, with 10 positions matching TRBD2. CDR1 and CDR2 from the germline V gene are SGHRS and YFSETQ. This CDR3 has 15 residues. J was trimmed by 3 bases and V by 0 bases; bases with no gene match: 0. CDR3 sequence: CASSLGTSGYNEQFF. CDR3 nucleotide sequence: TGCGCCAGCAGCTTGGGGACTAGCGGCTACAATGAGCAGTTCTTC.

In its sample, this clone was seen once. CDR3: CASSLSTGAYYEQYF. For the CDR3, the DNA is TGTGCCAGCAGTTTATCGACAGGCGCCTATTACGAGCAGTACTTC. This chain uses TRBV27 with TRBJ2-7; tentatively, D is TRBD1 (6 bases). CDR3 size: 15 residues. Looked up from germline, CDR1 is MNHEY and CDR2 is SMNVEV (reference sequence). V was shortened by 0 bases and J by 4 bases, with 13 bases between the two germline ends.

This clone appeared a few times. The chain uses TRBV27 and TRBJ2-3; 12 bases are a match to TRBD2. V dropped 5 bases and J dropped 5; count of bases not matched to a gene: 14. The germline CDR1 and CDR2 sequences are MNHEY and SMNVEV (reference sequence). There are 18 residues in the CDR3. This CDR3 reads CASSRRTSGKVMGDTQYF. The DNA for the CDR3 is TGTGCCAGCAGTCGCAGGACTAGCGGGAAGGTGATGGGAGATACGCAGTATTTT.

This clone was detected only once. The V and J genes are TRBV7-9 and TRBJ2-2; the match to TRBD1 covers 7 bases. The CDR3 length is 15 residues. Per germline, CDR1 SEHNR and CDR2 FQNEAQ (reference sequence). V was pared by 6 bases and J by 1 base, with 5 bases of the junction left unmatched. The CDR3 protein is CASRAGTVNTGELFF. The CDR3 DNA sequence: TGTGCCAGCAGGGCCGGGACAGTGAACACCGGGGAGCTGTTTTTT.

This clone was detected a few times. The V call is TRBV19, the J call TRBJ2-5; weak D call: TRBD1 (6 bases). This CDR3 comprises 14 residues. The V gene lost 6 bases and the J gene lost 6 bases, with 17 bases spanning the gap. Germline V gene lookup returns CDR1 LNHDA and CDR2 SQIVND (reference sequence). The CDR3 sequence is CASSTRDNWQTQYF. The CDR3 nucleotides read TGTGCCAGTAGCACCCGGGACAACTGGCAGACCCAGTACTTC. Based on the CDR3 plus reference TRBV19 and TRBJ2-5, the full variable domain is DGGITQSPKYLFRKEGQNVTLSCEQNLNHDAMYWYRQDPGQGLRLIYYSQIVNDFQKGDIAEGYSVSREKKESFPLTVTSAQKNPTAFYLCASSTRDNWQTQYFGPGTRLLVL.

The chain combines TRBV19 with TRBJ2-4, with 10 bases matching TRBD1. Trimming cost V 5 bases and J 11 bases; bases outside gene matches: 9. This CDR3 is built from 14 residues. The V gene's germline CDR1 is LNHDA and CDR2 SQIVND (reference sequence). The CDR3, as DNA: TGTGCCAGTAGTGGCCGGGACAGGGGTCTTGTTCAGTACTTC. Its protein is CASSGRDRGLVQYF.

CDR3 sequence reads: CASSLSVGEGGDSPLHF. In DNA form, the CDR3 reads TGTGCCAGCAGTTTATCGGTTGGAGAGGGTGGGGATTCACCCCTCCACTTT. The genes are TRBV27 and TRBJ1-6; D call uncertain. With 0 bases removed from V and 8 bases from J, the gap between germline ends came to 17 bases. Germline V gives CDR1 MNHEY, CDR2 SMNVEV (reference sequence). This CDR3 has 17 residues.

V gene TRBV10-3 combines with J gene TRBJ2-7; a weak D match, TRBD1 (8 bases). Germline-derived CDR1 and CDR2 are ENHRY and SYGVKD. Trimming left V 11 bases short and J 1 base short, with 12 bases between. The CDR3 consists of 12 residues. CDR3 sequence: CAVQGGSYEQYF. In nucleotides, the CDR3 is TGTGCCGTACAGGGGGGGTCCTACGAGCAGTACTTC.

This sequence joins TRBV7-2 and TRBJ2-2, with TRBD2 identical over 10 bases. Germline V CDR1 and CDR2: SGHTA, FQGNSA. This CDR3 has 16 residues. The V gene end was trimmed by 1 base and the J gene end by 5 bases; junction bases not matched to a gene: 4. In DNA form, the CDR3 reads TGTGCCAGCAGCTTAGGCCCTAGCGGGAGAACCGGGGAGCTGTTTTTT. It yields the protein CASSLGPSGRTGELFF.